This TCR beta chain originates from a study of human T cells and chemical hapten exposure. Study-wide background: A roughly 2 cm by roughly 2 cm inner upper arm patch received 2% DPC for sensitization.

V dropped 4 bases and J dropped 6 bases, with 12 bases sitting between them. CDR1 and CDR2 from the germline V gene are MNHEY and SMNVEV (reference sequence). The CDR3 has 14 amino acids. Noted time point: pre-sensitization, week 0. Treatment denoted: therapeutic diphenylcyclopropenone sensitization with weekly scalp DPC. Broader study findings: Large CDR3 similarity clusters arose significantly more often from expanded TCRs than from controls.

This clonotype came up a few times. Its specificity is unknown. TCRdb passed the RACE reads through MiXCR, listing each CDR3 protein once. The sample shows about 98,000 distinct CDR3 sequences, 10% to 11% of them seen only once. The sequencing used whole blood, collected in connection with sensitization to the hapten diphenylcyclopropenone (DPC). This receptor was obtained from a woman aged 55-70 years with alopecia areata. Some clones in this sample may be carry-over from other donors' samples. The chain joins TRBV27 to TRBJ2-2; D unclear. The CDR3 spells CASSYRAAAGELFF. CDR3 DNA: TGTGCCAGCAGTTATAGGGCGGCGGCCGGGGAGCTGTTTTTT.